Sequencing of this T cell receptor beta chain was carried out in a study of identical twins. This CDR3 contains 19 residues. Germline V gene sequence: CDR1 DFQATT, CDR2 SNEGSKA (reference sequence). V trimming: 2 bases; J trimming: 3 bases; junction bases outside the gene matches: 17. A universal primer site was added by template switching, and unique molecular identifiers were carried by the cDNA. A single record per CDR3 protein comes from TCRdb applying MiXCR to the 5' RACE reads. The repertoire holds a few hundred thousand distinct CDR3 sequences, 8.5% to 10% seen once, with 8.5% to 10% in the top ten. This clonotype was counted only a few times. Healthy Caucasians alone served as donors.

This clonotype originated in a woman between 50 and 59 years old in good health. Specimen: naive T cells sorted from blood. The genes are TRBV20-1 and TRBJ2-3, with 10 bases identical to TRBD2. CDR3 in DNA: TGCAGTGCTAGACCTCTCCTAGCGGGAGATGTAAGGGATACAGATACGCAGTATTTT. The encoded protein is CSARPLLAGDVRDTDTQYF.